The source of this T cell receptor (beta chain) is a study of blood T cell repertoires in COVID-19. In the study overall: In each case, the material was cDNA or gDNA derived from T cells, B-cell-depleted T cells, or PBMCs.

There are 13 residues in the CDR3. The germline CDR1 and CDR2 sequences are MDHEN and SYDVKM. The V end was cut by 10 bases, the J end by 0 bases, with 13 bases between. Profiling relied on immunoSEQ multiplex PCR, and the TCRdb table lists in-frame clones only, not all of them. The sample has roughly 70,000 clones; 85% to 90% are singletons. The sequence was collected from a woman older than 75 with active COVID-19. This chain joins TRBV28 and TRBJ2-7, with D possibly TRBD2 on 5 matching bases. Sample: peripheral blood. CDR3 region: CATESGNSYEQYF. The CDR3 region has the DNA TGTGCCACCGAATCCGGGAACTCCTACGAGCAGTACTTC. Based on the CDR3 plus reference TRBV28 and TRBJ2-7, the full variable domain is DVKVTQSSRYLVKRTGEKVFLECVQDMDHENMFWYRQDPGLGLRLIYFSYDVKMKEKGDIPEGYSVSREKKERFSLILESASTNQTSMYLCATESGNSYEQYFGPGTRLTVT.